Listed here are 16 T cell receptor beta chains from one sample, sequenced in a study of blood T cell repertoires in COVID-19. Using immunoSEQ multiplex PCR, the repertoire was profiled, and TCRdb retains in-frame clones only, with some absent. The data contain about 190,000 clones, 85% to 90% of them singletons. Sequencing was performed on peripheral blood. These receptors were taken from a man in his fifties with acute or convalescent COVID-19.

J is TRBJ1-3 and V is TRBV25-1; a weak D match, TRBD1 (5 bases). CDR1 MGHDK and CDR2 SYGVNS come from the germline V gene. The CDR3 loop spans 16 amino acids. Trimming left V 4 bases short and J 0 bases short, with 13 bases between. The CDR3 region has the DNA TGTGCCAGCAGTGGGGGGGTAGGGCACTCTGGAAACACCATATATTTT. Protein: CASSGGVGHSGNTIYF.

The chain joins TRBV7-3 to TRBJ2-1; 9 nucleotides align to TRBD1. The length of the CDR3 is 16 residues. The junction had 3 bases not matched to a gene; V was cut back by 0 bases and J by 3 bases. Germline V gene sequence: CDR1 SGHTA, CDR2 FQGTGA. The CDR3 is CASSLTGQGIYNEQFF. The DNA of the CDR3 is TGTGCCAGCAGCTTAACCGGACAGGGGATCTACAATGAGCAGTTCTTC. Filled out from reference TRBV7-3 and TRBJ2-1, the complete variable domain reads GAGVSQTPSNKVTEKGKYVELRCDPISGHTALYWYRQSLGQGPEFLIYFQGTGAADDSGLPNDRFFAVRPEGSVSTLKIQRTERGDSAVYLCASSLTGQGIYNEQFFGPGTRLTVL.

The chain has TRBV27 and TRBJ2-7, with D possibly matching TRBD2 (6 bases). This CDR3 has 14 residues. V lost 2 bases and J lost 1, with 9 bases in between. Germline V gene sequence: CDR1 MNHEY, CDR2 SMNVEV (reference sequence). In DNA, the CDR3 is TGTGCCAGCAGTTTAGCGGGATCGTCCTACGAGCAGTACTTC. This translates into CASSLAGSSYEQYF.

This chain links TRBV2 with TRBJ2-2, with 11 bases fitting TRBD1. Trimming removed 7 bases from V and 7 bases from J; junction bases left unmatched: 5. The V gene's germline CDR1 is SNHLY and CDR2 FYNNEI. The CDR3 is 14 residues long. CDR3 sequence (DNA): TGTGCCAGCAATGGACAGGGGGCAAACGGGGAGCTGTTTTTT. Its translation is CASNGQGANGELFF.

The J gene is TRBJ2-1, the V gene TRBV4-2; tentatively, D is TRBD2 (5 bases). CDR1 is LGHNA and CDR2 is YNFKEQ in the germline V gene. The CDR3 length is 16 residues. V was clipped by 0 bases and J by 0 bases, with 9 bases between them. This CDR3 reads CASSQERTRSYNEQFF. In DNA form, the CDR3 reads TGTGCCAGCAGCCAAGAGAGGACTCGCTCCTACAATGAGCAGTTCTTC.

Notes on this clone: Within the sample, other DNA sequences also encode this same CDR3. The V call is TRBV11-3, the J call TRBJ2-3; D unclear. The germline gives CDR1 SGHNT, CDR2 YENEEA. The V and J ends lost 5 bases and 1 base respectively, with 7 bases between them. The CDR3 loop spans 13 amino acids. In DNA form, the CDR3 reads TGTGCCAGCAGCCTCCGGGGCACAGATACGCAGTATTTT. Amino acids: CASSLRGTDTQYF.

V is TRBV7-2 and J is TRBJ1-1; the match to TRBD1 covers 8 bases. Germline V gene lookup returns CDR1 SGHTA and CDR2 FQGNSA. V lost 5 bases, J lost 9 bases, and 11 bases stayed unmatched. The length of the CDR3 is 14 residues. In DNA, the CDR3 is TGTGCCAGCAGCACCGCCCCGGACAGGGTCCAAGCTTTCTTT. This translates into CASSTAPDRVQAFF.

This chain joins TRBV27 and TRBJ1-5; D is ambiguous. V was clipped by 5 bases and J by 2 bases, with 19 bases between them. Germline assignment: CDR1 MNHEY and CDR2 SMNVEV (reference sequence). This CDR3 contains 17 residues. The chain's CDR3 is CASSPSGSSRRNQPQHF. DNA for the CDR3: TGTGCCAGCAGTCCATCCGGGAGCTCACGGCGCAATCAGCCCCAGCATTTT.

The rearrangement uses TRBV7-8 and TRBJ1-2; 7 nucleotides align to TRBD1. Germline CDR1 is SGHVS and CDR2 is FQNEAQ. The CDR3 has 15 residues. V lost 0 bases, J lost 8 bases, and 9 bases stayed unmatched. In DNA, the CDR3 is TGTGCCAGCAGCTTAGCGGGGAGACAGGGACAAGGCTACACCTTC. It translates to CASSLAGRQGQGYTF.

The chain uses TRBV19 and TRBJ2-2, with TRBD2 identical over 10 bases. The CDR3 totals 15 residues. Losses at the gene ends were 9 bases for V and 1 base for J; bases not matched to a gene: 5. From germline, CDR1 is LNHDA and CDR2 SQIVND (reference sequence). The CDR3 sequence is CASRRTSGNTGELFF. CDR3 sequence (DNA): TGTGCCAGCCGTCGGACTAGCGGGAACACCGGGGAGCTGTTTTTT.

The V call is TRBV9, the J call TRBJ2-5; 10 nucleotides match TRBD1. With 3 bases clipped from V and 5 bases from J, the junction kept 4 bases outside the gene matches. The germline V gene has CDR1 SGDLS and CDR2 YYNGEE. The CDR3 runs 14 residues. This CDR3 reads CASSGGQGLETQYF. The CDR3 coding sequence is TGTGCCAGCAGCGGGGGACAGGGGTTGGAGACCCAGTACTTC.

The CDR3 protein is CASSEAAGVAQYF. The CDR3 DNA reads TGCGCCAGCAGTGAAGCAGCGGGAGTTGCGCAGTATTTT. The V and J genes are TRBV10-2 and TRBJ2-3; TRBD2 agrees at 8 bases. The V gene's germline CDR1 is WSHSY and CDR2 SAAADI. The CDR3 loop spans 13 amino acids. V lost 3 bases and J lost 10; bases outside the gene matches: 6.

This chain links TRBV30 with TRBJ2-2; weak D call: TRBD1 (6 bases). The V gene's germline CDR1 is GTSNPN and CDR2 SVGIG (reference sequence). This CDR3 is built from 14 residues. V lost 2 bases to trimming and J lost 1 base, with 8 bases between them. CDR3 residues: CAWSQGQNTGELFF. The CDR3 DNA reads TGTGCCTGGAGTCAGGGACAGAACACCGGGGAGCTGTTTTTT. The variable domain in full, completed from reference TRBV30 and TRBJ2-2, reads SQTIHQWPATLVQPVGSPLSLECTVEGTSNPNLYWYRQAAGRGLQLLFYSVGIGQISSEVPQNLSASRPQDRQFILSSKKLLLSDSGFYLCAWSQGQNTGELFFGEGSRLTVL.

The V call is TRBV5-4, the J call TRBJ1-2; D possibly corresponds to TRBD1 (6 bases). The ends were cut back, 4 bases at V and 1 base at J, with 14 bases in the middle. The germline gives CDR1 SGHNT, CDR2 YYREEE (reference sequence). The CDR3 runs to 15 residues. CDR3 DNA: TGTGCCAGCAGCGCAGGGACACTAGTTAACTATGGCTACACCTTC. This gives the protein CASSAGTLVNYGYTF.

CDR3 in DNA: TGTGCCAGCAGCGGTGGAGGCAGCCAAGAGACCCAGTACTTC. Translating gives CASSGGGSQETQYF. The chain couples TRBV9 to TRBJ2-5; D is perhaps TRBD2 (5 bases). The CDR3 is 14 amino acids. CDR1 SGDLS and CDR2 YYNGEE come from the germline V gene. V shed 3 bases and J shed 1 base, with 10 bases lying between them. Full variable domain (remainder filled in from reference TRBV9 and TRBJ2-5): DSGVTQTPKHLITATGQRVTLRCSPRSGDLSVYWYQQSLDQGLQFLIQYYNGEERAKGNILERFSAQQFPDLHSELNLSSLELGDSALYFCASSGGGSQETQYFGPGTRLLVL.

The chain is built from TRBV7-9 and TRBJ1-1, with 9 nucleotides matching TRBD1. Germline CDR1 is SEHNR and CDR2 is FQNEAQ (reference sequence). The length of the CDR3 is 14 residues. The junction had 7 bases not matched to a gene; V was cut back by 1 base and J by 10 bases. The chain's CDR3 is CASSLVGTGWGAFF. Written as DNA, the CDR3 is TGTGCCAGCAGCTTAGTCGGGACAGGGTGGGGAGCTTTCTTT.